Shown below are 25 T cell receptor beta chains from a single sample sequenced in a study of CD8 T cells in Susac syndrome. It was with random hexamers that about 0.45 to 1 ug RNA was reverse transcribed. MiXCR, applied by TCRdb to the immunoSEQ multiplex PCR reads, yields one record per CDR3 protein. This sample has 45,000 or so distinct CDR3 sequences, with 90% to 95% found just once. Sequences were obtained from CD8+ T cells from PBMCs. All receptors come from a human donor in good health.

The chain recombines TRBV3-1 with TRBJ2-1; TRBD2 matches at 12 bases. The germline V gene encodes CDR1 LGHDT and CDR2 YNNKEL (reference sequence). The CDR3 consists of 14 residues. Trimming cost V 4 bases and J 7 bases; bases outside gene matches: 2. The CDR3 reads CASSPLAGGNEQFF. As DNA, the CDR3 is TGTGCCAGCAGCCCGCTAGCGGGGGGGAATGAGCAGTTCTTC.

J is TRBJ1-2 and V is TRBV29-1, with 7 bases lining up with TRBD1. Germline trimming cut 4 bases from V and 3 bases from J; bases unmatched to any gene: 8. The CDR3 spans 14 residues. Per the germline V gene, CDR1 is SQVTM and CDR2 is ANQGSEA. The CDR3 loop is CSVGGGDRDYGYTF. CDR3 bases: TGCAGCGTTGGGGGGGGCGACAGGGACTATGGCTACACCTTC. The variable domain in full, with the rest retrieved from reference TRBV29-1 and TRBJ1-2, is SAVISQKPSRDICQRGTSLTIQCQVDSQVTMMFWYRQQPGQSLTLIATANQGSEATYESGFVIDKFPISRPNLTFSTLTVSNMSPEDSSIYLCSVGGGDRDYGYTFGSGTRLTVV.

The genes are TRBV6-5 and TRBJ2-4, with a weak D call TRBD2 (7 bases). Germline CDR1 is MNHEY and CDR2 is SVGAGI. This CDR3 has 17 residues. With 2 bases removed from V and 0 bases from J, the gap between germline ends came to 14 bases. CDR3 region: CASSYKGGAVAKNIQYF. CDR3 coding DNA: TGTGCCAGCAGTTACAAGGGGGGGGCCGTAGCCAAAAACATTCAGTACTTC.

V usage is TRBV5-4 and J usage is TRBJ2-1, with 13 bases matching TRBD2. CDR3 length: 19 residues. After removal of 4 bases from V and 2 bases from J, the junction contained 12 bases not matched to a gene. Germline V gene lookup returns CDR1 SGHNT and CDR2 YYREEE (reference sequence). The CDR3 region is CASSVTSGRAVWTYNEQFF. CDR3 bases: TGTGCCAGCAGCGTAACTAGCGGGAGGGCCGTATGGACCTACAATGAGCAGTTCTTC.

The chain links TRBV14 to TRBJ2-7, with 9 bases identical to TRBD2. CDR1 is SGHDN, CDR2 FVKESK, per germline. The ends lost 4 bases at V and 2 bases at J; junction bases unmatched: 6. This CDR3 is built from 15 residues. The CDR3 coding sequence is TGTGCCAGCAGCCCCCGACTAGCGGAAACCTACGAGCAGTACTTC. Its translation: CASSPRLAETYEQYF.

The gene calls are TRBV7-9 and TRBJ2-3; possible D gene TRBD2, 6 bases. V shed 5 bases and J shed 2 bases, with 11 bases lying between them. The germline gives CDR1 SEHNR, CDR2 FQNEAQ (reference sequence). The CDR3 is 14 amino acids. In DNA, the CDR3 is TGTGCCAGCAGCCCTGGGGACTTCACAGATACGCAGTATTTT. Protein: CASSPGDFTDTQYF.

The chain couples TRBV5-4 to TRBJ2-7, with D perhaps given as TRBD1 or TRBD2 (6 bases each). The CDR3 has 12 residues. The germline gives CDR1 SGHNT, CDR2 YYREEE (reference sequence). V was cut by 5 bases and J by 7 bases, with 13 bases left in between. CDR3 in amino acids: CASRGGNREQYF. CDR3 coding DNA: TGTGCCAGCAGAGGGGGGAATCGAGAGCAGTACTTC. The entire variable domain, with the rest obtained from reference TRBV5-4 and TRBJ2-7, is as follows: ETGVTQSPTHLIKTRGQQVTLRCSSQSGHNTVSWYQQALGQGPQFIFQYYREEENGRGNFPPRFSGLQFPNYSSELNVNALELDDSALYLCASRGGNREQYFGPGTRLTVT.

The chain couples TRBV15 to TRBJ2-7; D tentatively reads TRBD1 or TRBD2 (5 bases each). Germline-derived CDR1 and CDR2 are LNHNV and YYDKDF (reference sequence). There are 16 residues in the CDR3. V shed 4 bases and J shed 4 bases, with 20 bases lying between them. The CDR3 sequence is CATSTPAHRDLYEQYF. As DNA, the CDR3 is TGTGCCACCAGCACACCGGCCCACCGGGACCTGTACGAGCAGTACTTC.

The chain carries TRBV20-1 and TRBJ2-7, with D uncertain. V shed 1 base and J shed 6 bases, with 10 bases lying between them. CDR3 size: 12 residues. CDR1 is DFQATT and CDR2 is SNEGSKA in the germline V gene (reference sequence). In nucleotides, the CDR3 is TGCAGTGCTAGAGCCCACCCATCCGAGCAGTACTTC. Residues: CSARAHPSEQYF.

The rearrangement joins TRBV15 to TRBJ1-1, with D possibly being TRBD1 (5 bases). From germline, CDR1 is LNHNV and CDR2 YYDKDF (reference sequence). The CDR3 has 14 residues. V dropped 1 base and J dropped 5 bases, with 11 bases sitting between them. CDR3 bases: TGTGCCACCAGCAGAGGAGGGAGGGGAACTGAAGCTTTCTTT. This translates into CATSRGGRGTEAFF.

The chain links TRBV3-1 to TRBJ2-7; maybe TRBD2 (5 bases). Germline CDR1 LGHDT, CDR2 YNNKEL (reference sequence). The CDR3 spans 15 residues. The V end was cut by 0 bases, the J end by 6 bases, with 15 bases between. The CDR3 sequence is CASSQDQDWRGEQYF. The CDR3 nucleotides are TGTGCCAGCAGCCAAGATCAGGACTGGCGCGGCGAGCAGTACTTC.

The J gene is TRBJ1-2, the V gene TRBV7-2; no reliable D call. Trimming stripped 6 bases from V and 1 base from J, with 3 bases between. The CDR3 has 11 amino acids. CDR1 and CDR2 (germline): SGHTA, FQGNSA. CDR3 in DNA: TGTGCCAGCAGTTTTAACTATGGCTACACCTTC. Its translation is CASSFNYGYTF.

The rearrangement joins TRBV2 to TRBJ1-1; D is ambiguous. V lost 6 bases, J lost 7 bases, and 18 bases lay in between. The germline V gene encodes CDR1 SNHLY and CDR2 FYNNEI. CDR3 length: 14 residues. In DNA, the CDR3 is TGTGCCAGCAGCCTCCCTACAGATACCATTGAAGCTTTCTTT. Its protein is CASSLPTDTIEAFF. Combining the CDR3 with reference TRBV2 and TRBJ1-1 gives the whole variable domain EPEVTQTPSHQVTQMGQEVILRCVPISNHLYFYWYRQILGQKVEFLVSFYNNEISEKSEIFDDQFSVERPDGSNFTLKIRSTKLEDSAMYFCASSLPTDTIEAFFGQGTRLTVV.

The chain recombines TRBV3-1 with TRBJ2-3, with unresolved D. There are 15 residues in the CDR3. Germline V CDR1 and CDR2: LGHDT, YNNKEL (reference sequence). Trimming took off 4 bases at V and 4 bases at J, with 15 bases between the two ends. The CDR3 region has the DNA TGTGCCAGCAGCCCCTCCGGGTTTCGGCCAGATACGCAGTATTTT. This encodes CASSPSGFRPDTQYF.

This clonotype came up once. The genes are TRBV27 and TRBJ2-7; the match to TRBD1 covers 12 bases. CDR3 length equals 15 residues. In germline, CDR1 is MNHEY, CDR2 SMNVEV (reference sequence). With V trimmed by 0 bases and J by 4 bases, 1 base remained unmatched. The CDR3: CASSLSGQGAYEQYF. CDR3 nucleotides: TGTGCCAGCAGTTTATCGGGACAGGGGGCTTACGAGCAGTACTTC.

In this sample, this clonotype turned up once. The chain has TRBV27 and TRBJ1-1, with D unresolved. This CDR3 contains 13 residues. Trimming removed 3 bases from V and 2 bases from J, with 7 bases in between. Germline lookup yields CDR1 MNHEY and CDR2 SMNVEV (reference sequence). The CDR3 reads CASSFTVNTEAFF. The CDR3 DNA is TGTGCCAGCAGTTTCACAGTAAACACTGAAGCTTTCTTT.

The chain uses TRBV7-9 and TRBJ2-5; D is ambiguous. V lost 3 bases, J lost 1 base, and 12 bases lay in between. This CDR3 spans 15 amino acids. Germline V gives CDR1 SEHNR, CDR2 FQNEAQ (reference sequence). CDR3 bases: TGTGCCAGCAGCTTTTCGGCCCTAGTCCAAGAGACCCAGTACTTC. Amino acid sequence: CASSFSALVQETQYF.

The J gene is TRBJ1-1, the V gene TRBV7-8; the D is unclear. The CDR3 is made up of 14 amino acids. Germline CDR1 and CDR2: SGHVS and FQNEAQ. Trimming took off 4 bases at V and 2 bases at J, with 11 bases between the two ends. For the CDR3, the DNA is TGTGCCAGCAGCTCTAAGGCAGATAACACTGAAGCTTTCTTT. It specifies CASSSKADNTEAFF.

The chain has TRBV28 and TRBJ1-1; a weak D match, TRBD1 (5 bases). Germline CDR1 and CDR2: MDHEN and SYDVKM. V was shortened by 6 bases and J by 3 bases, with 14 bases between the two germline ends. CDR3 size: 14 residues. CDR3 region: CASRGVLRYTEAFF. DNA of the CDR3: TGTGCCAGCAGGGGGGTCTTGCGGTACACTGAAGCTTTCTTT.

J is TRBJ2-1 and V is TRBV6-5, with 7 bases identical to TRBD2. This CDR3 region has 15 residues. The V gene end was trimmed by 4 bases and the J gene end by 5 bases; junction bases not matched to a gene: 8. Germline CDR1 is MNHEY and CDR2 is SVGAGI. The CDR3 DNA follows: TGTGCCAGCAGTTCTCTAGCGGTAACGAACAATGAGCAGTTCTTC. This gives the protein CASSSLAVTNNEQFF.

The chain uses TRBV28 and TRBJ1-1; D call uncertain. CDR1 MDHEN and CDR2 SYDVKM come from the germline V gene. The CDR3 loop spans 15 amino acids. V was clipped by 8 bases and J by 3 bases, with 19 bases between them. CDR3 nucleotides: TGTGCCAGCCATGGACCCTTAGGTAGGGACACTGAAGCTTTCTTT. It codes for CASHGPLGRDTEAFF.

The CDR3 sequence: CASSGTGPTDTQYF. The CDR3 DNA reads as TGTGCCAGCTCAGGGACAGGGCCCACAGATACGCAGTATTTT. This rearrangement joins TRBV18 to TRBJ2-3; 9 bases agree with TRBD1. Germline V gives CDR1 KGHSH, CDR2 LQKENI. V shed 5 bases and J 2 bases; nucleotides not matched to a gene: 2. The CDR3 consists of 14 residues.

V and J are TRBV6-5 and TRBJ2-2; 7 bases are a match to TRBD2. The CDR3 spans 15 residues. Germline trimming cut 2 bases from V and 4 bases from J; bases unmatched to any gene: 4. Germline assignment: CDR1 MNHEY and CDR2 SVGAGI. The CDR3 loop is CASSYGRDGTGELFF. The CDR3, as DNA: TGTGCCAGCAGTTACGGGAGGGACGGCACCGGGGAGCTGTTTTTT.

This clonotype was found a few times. The chain is built from TRBV7-9 and TRBJ2-7; tentatively, D is TRBD2 (6 bases). The germline V gene encodes CDR1 SEHNR and CDR2 FQNEAQ (reference sequence). V gave up 1 base and J gave up 7 bases, with 11 bases separating them. This CDR3 region has 13 residues. CDR3 nucleotide sequence: TGTGCCAGCAGCTTAGGAGGGGCGGGAGAGCAGTACTTC. Amino acid sequence: CASSLGGAGEQYF.

V is TRBV4-1 and J is TRBJ2-7; 10 nucleotides match TRBD2. CDR1 is MGHRA, CDR2 YSYEKL, per germline. The CDR3 is 15 amino acids. V gave up 4 bases and J gave up 1 base; unmatched junction bases: 4. In DNA form, the CDR3 reads TGCGCCAGCAGCCCCCAAGCGGGAGGGTCCTACGAGCAGTACTTC. Translating it yields CASSPQAGGSYEQYF.